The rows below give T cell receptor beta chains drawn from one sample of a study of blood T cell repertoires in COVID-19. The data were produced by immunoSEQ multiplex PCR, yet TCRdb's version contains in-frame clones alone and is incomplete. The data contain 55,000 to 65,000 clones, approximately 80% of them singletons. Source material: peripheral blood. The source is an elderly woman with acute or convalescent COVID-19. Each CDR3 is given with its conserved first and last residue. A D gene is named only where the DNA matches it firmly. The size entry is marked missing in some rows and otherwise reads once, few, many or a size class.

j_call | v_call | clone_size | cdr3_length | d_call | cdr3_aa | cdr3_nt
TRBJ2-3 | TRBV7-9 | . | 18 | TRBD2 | CASSLDWLAGLFTDTQYF | TGTGCCAGCAGCTTAGATTGGCTAGCGGGACTATTCACAGATACGCAGTATTTT
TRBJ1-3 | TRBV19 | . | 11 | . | CASISLYTIYF | TGTGCCAGTATTTCGTTATACACCATATATTTT
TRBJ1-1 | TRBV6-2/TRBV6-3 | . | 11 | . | CASSMTVKAFF | TGTGCCAGCAGCATGACAGTTAAAGCTTTCTTT
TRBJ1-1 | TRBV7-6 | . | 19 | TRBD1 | CASSLGQGAGAGLNTEAFF | TGTGCCAGCAGCTTAGGGCAGGGGGCTGGAGCCGGATTGAACACTGAAGCTTTCTTT
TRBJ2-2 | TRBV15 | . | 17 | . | CATSRVQADVGTGELFF | TGTGCCACCAGCAGAGTACAGGCCGACGTAGGGACCGGGGAGCTGTTTTTT
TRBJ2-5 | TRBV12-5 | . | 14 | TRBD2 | CASARGGAGETQYF | TGTGCTAGTGCTCGCGGGGGGGCGGGTGAGACCCAGTACTTC
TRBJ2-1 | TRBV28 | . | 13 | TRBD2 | CASRASGYNEQFF | TGTGCCAGCCGGGCTAGCGGGTACAATGAGCAGTTCTTC
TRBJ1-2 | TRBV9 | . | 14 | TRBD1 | CASSPSQGDYGYTF | TGTGCCAGCAGCCCTAGCCAGGGGGACTATGGCTACACCTTC
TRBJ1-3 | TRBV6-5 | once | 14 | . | CASSPQDSGNTIYF | TGTGCCAGCAGTCCCCAGGACTCTGGAAACACCATATATTTT
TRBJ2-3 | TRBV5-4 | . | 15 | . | CASSLGTVSTDTQYF | TGTGCCAGCAGCTTGGGGACAGTTAGCACAGATACGCAGTATTTT
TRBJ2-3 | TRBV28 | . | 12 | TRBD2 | CASSSGSKTQYF | TGTGCCAGCTCTAGCGGGAGTAAGACGCAGTATTTT
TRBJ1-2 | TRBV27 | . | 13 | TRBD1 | CASRTDRGDGYTF | TGTGCCAGCAGAACCGACAGGGGGGATGGCTACACCTTC
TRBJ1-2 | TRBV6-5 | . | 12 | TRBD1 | CASSSTGYGYTF | TGTGCCAGCAGTTCGACAGGGTATGGCTACACCTTC
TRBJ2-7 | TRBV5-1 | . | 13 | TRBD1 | CASRAGTDFEQYF | TGCGCCAGCAGAGCCGGGACAGATTTCGAGCAGTACTTC
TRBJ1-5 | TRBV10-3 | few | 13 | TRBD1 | CAISGQGNQPQHF | TGTGCCATCAGCGGACAGGGCAATCAGCCCCAGCATTTT
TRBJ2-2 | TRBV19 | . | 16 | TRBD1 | CASSAGTVSNTGELFF | TGTGCCAGTAGTGCCGGGACAGTATCGAACACCGGGGAGCTGTTTTTT
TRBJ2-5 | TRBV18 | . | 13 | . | CASSPGLQETQYF | TGTGCCAGCTCACCGGGACTTCAAGAGACCCAGTACTTC
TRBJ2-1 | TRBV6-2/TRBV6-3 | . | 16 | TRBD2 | CASSGGREGSYNEQFF | TGTGCCAGCAGTGGGGGGAGGGAAGGCTCCTACAATGAGCAGTTCTTC
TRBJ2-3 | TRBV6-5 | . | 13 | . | CASSLQVGDTQYF | TGTGCCAGCAGCCTCCAGGTGGGAGATACGCAGTATTTT
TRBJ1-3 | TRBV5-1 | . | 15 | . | CASSEQAFSGNTIYF | TGCGCCAGCAGCGAACAGGCCTTCTCTGGAAACACCATATATTTT
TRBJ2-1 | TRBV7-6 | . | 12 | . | CASSLQGGEQFF | TGTGCCAGCAGTCTGCAGGGGGGCGAGCAGTTCTTC
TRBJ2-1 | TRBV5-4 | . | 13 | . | CASSEPLLNEQFF | TGTGCCAGCAGCGAACCCCTATTAAATGAGCAGTTCTTC
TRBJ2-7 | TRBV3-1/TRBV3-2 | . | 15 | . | CASSQGLVPSYEQYF | TGTGCCAGCAGCCAAGGACTGGTCCCCTCCTACGAGCAGTACTTC
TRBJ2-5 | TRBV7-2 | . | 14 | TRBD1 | CASRLQGAGETQYF | TGTGCCAGCCGCTTACAGGGGGCTGGAGAGACCCAGTACTTC